These T cell receptor beta chains were read from a single sample in a study of shared clonotypes between healthy human individuals. The assay was immunoSEQ multiplex PCR, and TCRdb's table has in-frame clones only and misses some. The top ten clones hold 1.5% to 2% of a sample with more than 2 million clones, just under 95% of them seen once. The material sequenced was naive CD8+ T cells from PBMCs. The receptor set was obtained from a man between 18 and 29 years old in good health. Some clones in this sample may be carry-over from other donors' samples. Each CDR3 is given with its conserved first and last residue. A D gene is named only where the DNA matches it firmly. Some rows have no size entry. The others give once, few or many, or a class for an expanded clone.

TRBJ2-6,.,.,TRBV27,TGTGCCAGCAGTCGGGGCACAGGAGGGGTGGCTGGGGCCAACGTCCTGACTTTC,CASSRGTGGVAGANVLTF
TRBJ2-7,.,.,TRBV29-1,TGCAGCGTTGCAGGGGTTCTGTACGAGCAGTACTTC,CSVAGVLYEQYF
TRBJ1-1,.,.,TRBV21-1,TGTGCCAGCAGCAGGCGGGGACAGGGGGATGACACTGAAGCTTTCTTT,CASSRRGQGDDTEAFF
TRBJ2-1,TRBD2,.,TRBV7-9,TGTGCCAGCAGCTTAACCGGGACTAGCGGGAGGGCCGGGGGTGAGCAGTTCTTC,CASSLTGTSGRAGGEQFF
TRBJ2-1,TRBD2,.,TRBV9,TGTGCCAGCAGCCCGGGACTATCCGTAAATGAGCAGTTCTTC,CASSPGLSVNEQFF
TRBJ2-1,.,.,TRBV2,TGTGCCAGCAGCATTACCCGCGAGCAGTTCTTC,CASSITREQFF
TRBJ2-1,.,few,TRBV27,TGTGCCAGCAGTTTCAGGCATGAGCAGTTCTTC,CASSFRHEQFF
TRBJ1-2,TRBD1,.,TRBV29-1,TGCAGCGTACCCCAGGGGGGATACGATGGCTACACCTTC,CSVPQGGYDGYTF
TRBJ2-7,.,.,TRBV11-2,TGTGCCAGCAGCTTAGATGCCAGGGTACCCTACGAGCAGTACTTC,CASSLDARVPYEQYF
TRBJ2-2,TRBD2,.,TRBV30,TGTGCCTGGAGTGCCTTGAGCGGGAGGGACACCGGGGAGCTGTTTTTT,CAWSALSGRDTGELFF
TRBJ2-7,.,.,TRBV9,TGTGCCAGCAGCGTCGGCAGGACGGGGGAGCAGTACTTC,CASSVGRTGEQYF
TRBJ2-1,.,.,TRBV4-2,TGTGCCAGCAGCCAAGAGGAACCGGCTCGGGTCGATGAGCAGTTCTTC,CASSQEEPARVDEQFF
TRBJ2-7,.,.,TRBV6-1,TGTGCCAGCAGTGAGTGGAGATACGAGCAGTACTTC,CASSEWRYEQYF
TRBJ2-5,TRBD2,.,TRBV5-1,TGCGCCAGCAGCTTGGGCCCCCCGGTCCGACTAGCGGTCTCTCAAGAGACCCAGTACTTC,CASSLGPPVRLAVSQETQYF
TRBJ2-7,.,.,TRBV7-3,TGTGCCAGCAGCTTAGGAGGGGGTTACGAGCAGTACTTC,CASSLGGGYEQYF
TRBJ2-5,.,.,TRBV4-1,TGCGCCAGCAGCTTAATAGGGGGGGCCCAAGAGACCCAGTACTTC,CASSLIGGAQETQYF
TRBJ2-7,TRBD2,.,TRBV19,TGTGCCAGTAACTCCTTAGCGGGAGGGCCCAACGAGCAGTACTTC,CASNSLAGGPNEQYF